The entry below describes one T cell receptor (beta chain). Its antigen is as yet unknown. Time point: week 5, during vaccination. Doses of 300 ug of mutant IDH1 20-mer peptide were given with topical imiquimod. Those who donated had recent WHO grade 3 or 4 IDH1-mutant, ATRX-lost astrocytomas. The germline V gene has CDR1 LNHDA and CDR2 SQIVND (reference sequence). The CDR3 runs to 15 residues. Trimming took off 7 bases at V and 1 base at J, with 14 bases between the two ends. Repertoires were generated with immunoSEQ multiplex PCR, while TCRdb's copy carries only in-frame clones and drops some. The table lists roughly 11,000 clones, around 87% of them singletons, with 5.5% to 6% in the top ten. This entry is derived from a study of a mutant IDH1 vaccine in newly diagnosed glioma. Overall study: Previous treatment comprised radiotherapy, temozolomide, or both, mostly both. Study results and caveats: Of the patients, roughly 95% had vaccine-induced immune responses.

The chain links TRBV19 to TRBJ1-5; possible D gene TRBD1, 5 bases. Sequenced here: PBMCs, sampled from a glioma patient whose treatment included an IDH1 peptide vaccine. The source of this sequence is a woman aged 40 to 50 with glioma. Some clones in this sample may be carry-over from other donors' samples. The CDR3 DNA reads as TGTGCCAGTAATTGGGACGAGGGAAGCAATCAGCCCCAGCATTTT. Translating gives CASNWDEGSNQPQHF.